These 14 T cell receptor beta chains share one sample of origin, sequenced in a study of cytomegalovirus exposure and HLA in healthy donors. Researchers ran the PCR with 60 Vbeta and 13 Jbeta primers. Assay used: immunoSEQ multiplex PCR; TCRdb lists only in-frame clones, some missing. The data show about 190,000 clones, more than 80% seen once. The sample consisted of PBMCs. These receptors came from a woman between 50 and 59 years old in good health and CMV-seropositive.

V and J are TRBV6-6 and TRBJ1-6; 10 nucleotides agree with TRBD1. J lost 8 bases, V lost 5 bases, and 6 bases had no gene match. CDR3 length equals 15 residues. CDR1 and CDR2 (germline): MNHNY, SVGAGI (reference sequence). The CDR3 loop is CASSMSGTGDSPLHF. The CDR3, as DNA: TGTGCCAGCAGTATGTCCGGGACAGGGGATTCACCCCTCCACTTT.

The J gene is TRBJ1-2, the V gene TRBV5-1; D may be TRBD1 (5 bases). Germline V gene lookup returns CDR1 SGHRS and CDR2 YFSETQ. The CDR3 runs to 12 residues. Deletions cut 4 bases from V and 6 bases from J, with 10 bases between. DNA of the CDR3: TGCGCCAGCAGCGCCGGACATGATGGCTACACCTTC. It translates to CASSAGHDGYTF.

The chain employs TRBV14 and TRBJ2-1, with D possibly being TRBD1 (6 bases). The germline V and J ends were trimmed by 4 bases and 14 bases, with 15 bases remaining between them. This CDR3 has 12 residues. Germline V gene sequence: CDR1 SGHDN, CDR2 FVKESK. In nucleotides, the CDR3 is TGTGCCAGCAGCCGACAGGAACTAAGCAAGTTCTTC. Translating gives CASSRQELSKFF.

This clone was seen only once. The J gene is TRBJ2-7, the V gene TRBV7-2; D is uncertain. Germline V gene data show CDR1 as SGHTA and CDR2 as FQGNSA. V lost 5 bases and J 2 bases, leaving 7 bases between the germline ends. The CDR3 consists of 12 residues. The CDR3 DNA sequence: TGTGCCAGCAGCCCGTTTGCCTACGAGCAGTACTTC. It translates to CASSPFAYEQYF.

The genes are TRBV6-6 and TRBJ2-2; possibly TRBD1 for D (6 bases). The ends were cut back, 6 bases at V and 5 bases at J, with 10 bases in the middle. The germline CDR1 and CDR2 sequences are MNHNY and SVGAGI (reference sequence). The CDR3 is made up of 13 amino acids. For the CDR3, the DNA is TGTGCCAGCAGAGATACAGGGACCGGGGAGCTGTTTTTT. This encodes CASRDTGTGELFF.

The chain recombines TRBV11-2 with TRBJ1-2, with D maybe TRBD1 (5 bases). This CDR3 has 15 residues. Germline values: CDR1 SGHAT, CDR2 FQNNGV. The V gene lost 1 base and the J gene lost 2 bases, with 11 bases spanning the gap. The CDR3 nucleotides are TGTGCCAGCAGCTTAGGTTACCCAGGGAACTATGGCTACACCTTC. It codes for CASSLGYPGNYGYTF.

The V call is TRBV5-5, the J call TRBJ2-7; 8 positions agree with TRBD1. There are 14 residues in the CDR3. V trimming: 2 bases; J trimming: 6 bases; junction bases outside the gene matches: 7. Germline V gene data show CDR1 as SGHKS and CDR2 as YYEKEE (reference sequence). The CDR3 here is CASSFRQGLGEQYF. The CDR3, as DNA: TGTGCCAGCAGCTTCAGACAGGGGCTAGGCGAGCAGTACTTC.

The chain recombines TRBV2 with TRBJ2-3; 12 bases are shared with TRBD1. The CDR3 runs to 17 residues. In germline, CDR1 is SNHLY, CDR2 FYNNEI. J was trimmed by 3 bases and V by 4 bases; bases with no gene match: 8. For the CDR3, the DNA is TGTGCCAGCAGTGCCGGGACAGGGGGCCTTTGGACAGATACGCAGTATTTT. Its protein is CASSAGTGGLWTDTQYF. Full variable domain (rest looked up from reference TRBV2 and TRBJ2-3): EPEVTQTPSHQVTQMGQEVILRCVPISNHLYFYWYRQILGQKVEFLVSFYNNEISEKSEIFDDQFSVERPDGSNFTLKIRSTKLEDSAMYFCASSAGTGGLWTDTQYFGPGTRLTVL.

The rearrangement links TRBV5-4 to TRBJ2-5; D gene ambiguous. Matching the DNA end better, TRBJ2-7 makes the J call doubtful. Germline V gene data show CDR1 as SGHNT and CDR2 as YYREEE (reference sequence). CDR3 length: 13 residues. The CDR3 DNA reads as TGTGCCAGCAGCTTGGACGCCGCCTACGAGCAGTACTTC. This codes for CASSLDAAYEQYF.

The CDR3 sequence: CASSQSDSKYNSPLHF. CDR3 bases: TGCGCCAGCAGCCAATCGGACAGCAAGTATAATTCACCCCTCCACTTT. The rearrangement uses TRBV4-1 and TRBJ1-6; the D gene is possibly TRBD1 (6 bases). Per germline, CDR1 MGHRA and CDR2 YSYEKL. The CDR3 contains 16 residues. The V end was cut by 2 bases, the J end by 4 bases, with 12 bases between.

The genes are TRBV18 and TRBJ2-7, with D tentatively TRBD1 (6 bases). The V gene's germline CDR1 is KGHSH and CDR2 LQKENI. This CDR3 region has 15 residues. Trimming removed 4 bases at V and 0 bases at J, with 13 bases between. The CDR3 DNA follows: TGTGCCAGCTCACGCGACAGGTCCAGCTCCTACGAGCAGTACTTC. It is translated as CASSRDRSSSYEQYF.

V gene TRBV11-3 combines with J gene TRBJ2-3; D is uncertain. The CDR3 has 15 residues. CDR1 is SGHNT, CDR2 YENEEA, per germline. The V and J ends lost 0 bases and 3 bases respectively, with 10 bases between them. The CDR3 loop reads CASSLDGASTDTQYF. The CDR3 bases are TGTGCCAGCAGCTTAGATGGAGCTAGTACAGATACGCAGTATTTT.

The genes are TRBV11-2 and TRBJ2-7; 9 bases are a match to TRBD1. The CDR3 consists of 14 residues. V was pared by 4 bases and J by 5 bases, with 6 bases of the junction left unmatched. Looked up from germline, CDR1 is SGHAT and CDR2 is FQNNGV. Here the CDR3 DNA reads TGTGCCAGCAGCTCGGGACAGGGCATGGACGAGCAGTACTTC. Its translation: CASSSGQGMDEQYF.

This sequence joins TRBV27 and TRBJ1-3, with D possibly being TRBD1 (5 bases). The CDR3 loop spans 18 amino acids. Trimming removed 0 bases at V and 0 bases at J, with 15 bases between. Germline V gene data show CDR1 as MNHEY and CDR2 as SMNVEV (reference sequence). The CDR3 DNA follows: TGTGCCAGCAGTTTATCGGGGTGGGAGGGGCTCTCTGGAAACACCATATATTTT. It codes for CASSLSGWEGLSGNTIYF.